This passage covers 15 T cell receptor beta chains from one sample sequenced in a study of Ad26.COV2.S vaccination and SARS-CoV-2 variants. Sequencing was performed with immunoSEQ multiplex PCR; in TCRdb, only in-frame clones are kept and a portion is missing. The data show about 350,000 clones, with less than 90% seen just once and around 11% held by the top ten. Treatment meaning: about 20 received Ad26.COV2.S at low or high dose, single or two shots; 5 received placebo; per-sample allocation not given. At day 63 after the first vaccine or placebo injection, samples were drawn. Material: peripheral blood, obtained in a trial of Ad26.COV2.S vaccine versus placebo. The receptors derive from a person aged 18-60 years who received the Ad26.COV2.S COVID-19 vaccine or a placebo.

This chain uses TRBV4-2 with TRBJ1-1; no reliable D call. Trimming left V 0 bases short and J 4 bases short, with 3 bases between. The CDR3 spans 12 residues. Germline-derived CDR1 and CDR2 are LGHNA and YNFKEQ. CDR3 residues: CASSQESTEAFF. CDR3 nucleotides: TGTGCCAGCAGCCAAGAGAGCACTGAAGCTTTCTTT.

This clone was detected ten times or more. Written as DNA, the CDR3 is TGTGCCAGCAAGACTAGCGGTACGAACACCGGGGAGCTGTTTTTT. It is translated as CASKTSGTNTGELFF. This rearrangement joins TRBV7-2 to TRBJ2-2; 9 bases align to TRBD2. V gave up 7 bases and J gave up 0 bases; unmatched junction bases: 3. CDR1 is SGHTA and CDR2 is FQGNSA in the germline V gene. This CDR3 is built from 15 residues.

The rearrangement joins TRBV5-1 to TRBJ1-4; the D is unclear. Trimming stripped 0 bases from V and 0 bases from J, with 3 bases between. CDR1 and CDR2 from the germline V gene are SGHRS and YFSETQ. The CDR3 sequence is 14 residues long. The CDR3 DNA follows: TGCGCCAGCAGCTTGGACACAACTAATGAAAAACTGTTTTTT. Translating gives CASSLDTTNEKLFF.

V is TRBV3-1 (or the pseudogene TRBV3-2) and J is TRBJ1-1; no firm D call. Germline CDR1 is LGHDT and CDR2 is YNNKEL (reference sequence). The CDR3 consists of 16 residues. V dropped 1 base and J dropped 4 bases, with 16 bases sitting between them. CDR3 DNA sequence: TGTGCCAGCAGCCAAGTGAACGGCAGATCATCCACTGAAGCTTTCTTT. Residues: CASSQVNGRSSTEAFF.

The chain combines TRBV9 with TRBJ1-3, with 7 bases aligning to TRBD1. This CDR3 region has 20 residues. Germline trimming cut 3 bases from V and 0 bases from J; bases unmatched to any gene: 18. Germline CDR1 SGDLS, CDR2 YYNGEE. CDR3 sequence: CASSARQGWERTSSGNTIYF. CDR3 bases: TGTGCCAGCAGCGCGAGACAGGGTTGGGAACGCACAAGCTCTGGAAACACCATATATTTT.

The V gene is TRBV5-1, the J gene TRBJ1-1; D remains unclear. Germline values: CDR1 SGHRS, CDR2 YFSETQ. V was shortened by 7 bases and J by 5 bases, with 18 bases between the two germline ends. The CDR3 extends over 14 amino acids. CDR3 DNA sequence: TGCGCCAGCGTAGACGGCCCCCTGAGGACTGAAGCTTTCTTT. Protein: CASVDGPLRTEAFF.

This clone was counted only a few times. The chain uses TRBV5-5 and TRBJ1-2; unclear D gene. The germline gives CDR1 SGHKS, CDR2 YYEKEE (reference sequence). V gave up 0 bases and J gave up 2 bases, with 8 bases separating them. CDR3 length equals 14 residues. The CDR3 protein is CASSLVIENYGYTF. CDR3 bases: TGTGCCAGCAGCTTGGTCATAGAAAACTATGGCTACACCTTC.

This sequence joins TRBV10-3 and TRBJ1-2; TRBD1 aligns across 9 bases. The germline CDR1 and CDR2 sequences are ENHRY and SYGVKD. The CDR3 has 16 amino acids. Losses at the gene ends were 0 bases for V and 5 bases for J; bases not matched to a gene: 7. This chain's CDR3 is CAISESWGQGGYGYTF. CDR3 DNA sequence: TGTGCCATCAGTGAGTCCTGGGGACAGGGAGGTTATGGCTACACCTTC.

This clone was observed once. The sample has other DNA sequences that encode this CDR3 too. This sequence joins TRBV15 and TRBJ2-7; 7 bases line up with TRBD1. V was pared by 0 bases and J by 4 bases, with 3 bases of the junction left unmatched. Germline CDR1 is LNHNV and CDR2 is YYDKDF (reference sequence). CDR3 size: 14 residues. CDR3 DNA sequence: TGTGCCACCAGCAGAGATAGGGGGCCTTACGAGCAGTACTTC. This gives the protein CATSRDRGPYEQYF.

The J gene is TRBJ1-1, the V gene TRBV7-2; D gene unclear. V was cut by 6 bases and J by 5 bases, with 22 bases left in between. The CDR3 sequence is 16 residues long. The germline gives CDR1 SGHTA, CDR2 FQGNSA. Here the CDR3 reads CASSYGASRTVTEAFF. The CDR3 bases are TGTGCCAGCAGTTACGGAGCCTCTAGGACCGTAACTGAAGCTTTCTTT.

This clone has ten or more counts. The chain recombines TRBV7-2 with TRBJ1-2; D gene ambiguous. Germline CDR1 and CDR2: SGHTA and FQGNSA. CDR3 length: 16 residues. Trimming removed 2 bases at V and 5 bases at J, with 18 bases between. The CDR3 spells CASSLKASGLVYGYTF. The CDR3 nucleotides read TGTGCCAGCAGCTTAAAGGCTTCCGGGCTTGTTTATGGCTACACCTTC. Combining the CDR3 with reference TRBV7-2 and TRBJ1-2 gives the whole variable domain GAGVSQSPSNKVTEKGKDVELRCDPISGHTALYWYRQSLGQGLEFLIYFQGNSAPDKSGLPSDRFSAERTGGSVSTLTIQRTQQEDSAVYLCASSLKASGLVYGYTFGSGTRLTVV.

V and J are TRBV6-2 or TRBV6-3 and TRBJ2-5; the D gene could be TRBD1 or TRBD2 (6 bases each). The CDR3 length is 13 residues. V was pared by 2 bases and J by 4 bases, with 8 bases between. Germline-derived CDR1 and CDR2 are MNHEY and SVGEGT. The CDR3 loop reads CASSYEGGETQYF. Written as DNA, the CDR3 is TGTGCCAGCAGTTACGAGGGGGGAGAGACCCAGTACTTC.

This chain uses TRBV10-3 with TRBJ2-5; D remains unclear. CDR3 length equals 14 residues. The V end lost 5 bases, the J end lost 0 bases, and 10 bases lay between the germline ends. Germline V CDR1 and CDR2: ENHRY, SYGVKD. The CDR3 DNA reads as TGTGCCATCAGTAGGAATCAGTACCAAGAGACCCAGTACTTC. This encodes CAISRNQYQETQYF.

This chain joins TRBV28 and TRBJ1-5, with D uncertain. The CDR3 has 14 amino acids. CDR1 MDHEN and CDR2 SYDVKM come from the germline V gene. Trimming took off 5 bases at V and 0 bases at J, with 8 bases between the two ends. CDR3 sequence (DNA): TGTGCCAGCAGTCCCTGGGATAGCAATCAGCCCCAGCATTTT. Protein sequence: CASSPWDSNQPQHF. The whole variable domain, remainder taken from reference TRBV28 and TRBJ1-5, is DVKVTQSSRYLVKRTGEKVFLECVQDMDHENMFWYRQDPGLGLRLIYFSYDVKMKEKGDIPEGYSVSREKKERFSLILESASTNQTSMYLCASSPWDSNQPQHFGDGTRLSIL.

This clone came up once. V and J are TRBV21-1 and TRBJ1-2. TRBV21-1 is given as a pseudogene. There are 14 residues in the CDR3. The CDR3 protein is CASSKAASTYGYTF. CDR3 nucleotides: TGTGCCAGCAGCAAAGCCGCCAGCACCTATGGCTACACCTTC.